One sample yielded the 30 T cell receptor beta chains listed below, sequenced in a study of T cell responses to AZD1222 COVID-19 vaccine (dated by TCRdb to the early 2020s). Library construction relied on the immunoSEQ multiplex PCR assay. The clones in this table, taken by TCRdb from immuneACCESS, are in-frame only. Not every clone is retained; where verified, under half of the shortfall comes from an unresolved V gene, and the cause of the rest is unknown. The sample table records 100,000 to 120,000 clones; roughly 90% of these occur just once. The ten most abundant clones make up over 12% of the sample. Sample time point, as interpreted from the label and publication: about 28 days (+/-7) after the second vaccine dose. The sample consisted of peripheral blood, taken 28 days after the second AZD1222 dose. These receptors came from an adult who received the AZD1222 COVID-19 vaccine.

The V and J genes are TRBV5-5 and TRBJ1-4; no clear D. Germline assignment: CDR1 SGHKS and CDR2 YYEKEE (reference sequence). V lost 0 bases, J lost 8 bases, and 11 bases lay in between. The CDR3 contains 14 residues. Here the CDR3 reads CASSLAGRVEKLFF. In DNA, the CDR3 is TGTGCCAGCAGCTTGGCGGGCCGAGTAGAAAAACTGTTTTTT. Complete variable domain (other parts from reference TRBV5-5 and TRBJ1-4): DAGVTQSPTHLIKTRGQQVTLRCSPISGHKSVSWYQQVLGQGPQFIFQYYEKEERGRGNFPDRFSARQFPNYSSELNVNALLLGDSALYLCASSLAGRVEKLFFGSGTQLSVL.

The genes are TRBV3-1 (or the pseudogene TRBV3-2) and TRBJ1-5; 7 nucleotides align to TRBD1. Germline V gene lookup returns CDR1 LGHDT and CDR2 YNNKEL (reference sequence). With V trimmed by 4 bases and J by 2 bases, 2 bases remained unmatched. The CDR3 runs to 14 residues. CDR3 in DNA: TGTGCCAGCAGCCGACAGGGAGGCAATCAGCCCCAGCATTTT. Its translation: CASSRQGGNQPQHF.

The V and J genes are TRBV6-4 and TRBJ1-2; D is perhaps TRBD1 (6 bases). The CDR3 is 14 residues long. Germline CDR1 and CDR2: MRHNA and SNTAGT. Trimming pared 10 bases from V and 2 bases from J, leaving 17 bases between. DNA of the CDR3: TGTGCCACCCAACGCTCAACAGGGAACTATGGCTACACCTTC. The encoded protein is CATQRSTGNYGYTF.

The CDR3 loop is CASSLGEGEGYGYTF. CDR3 DNA: TGCGCCAGCAGCCTCGGGGAGGGAGAGGGCTATGGCTACACCTTC. The chain joins TRBV4-1 to TRBJ1-2, with D unclear. The V gene lost 4 bases and the J gene lost 4 bases, with 16 bases spanning the gap. The CDR3 is 15 amino acids. From germline, CDR1 is MGHRA and CDR2 YSYEKL.

CDR3 coding DNA: TGTGCCAGCAGTTCCCCAGGGGGCTTTGAGGGCACTGAAGCTTTCTTT. Encoded protein: CASSSPGGFEGTEAFF. V usage is TRBV6-5 and J usage is TRBJ1-1; the match to TRBD1 covers 8 bases. V trimming: 4 bases; J trimming: 4 bases; junction bases outside the gene matches: 11. This CDR3 spans 16 amino acids. Germline loops: CDR1 MNHEY, CDR2 SVGAGI.

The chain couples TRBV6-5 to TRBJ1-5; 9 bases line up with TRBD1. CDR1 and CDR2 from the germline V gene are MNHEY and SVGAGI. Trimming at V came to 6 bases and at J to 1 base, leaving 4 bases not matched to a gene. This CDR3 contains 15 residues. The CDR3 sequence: CASRRTGDSNQPQHF. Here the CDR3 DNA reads TGTGCCAGCAGAAGGACAGGGGACAGCAATCAGCCCCAGCATTTT.

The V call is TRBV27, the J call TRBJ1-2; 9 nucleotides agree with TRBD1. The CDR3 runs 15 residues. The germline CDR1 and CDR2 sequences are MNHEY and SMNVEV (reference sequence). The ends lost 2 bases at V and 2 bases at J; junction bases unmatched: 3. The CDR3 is CASSLVGQGNYGYTF. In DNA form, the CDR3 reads TGTGCCAGCAGTTTAGTCGGACAGGGGAACTATGGCTACACCTTC.

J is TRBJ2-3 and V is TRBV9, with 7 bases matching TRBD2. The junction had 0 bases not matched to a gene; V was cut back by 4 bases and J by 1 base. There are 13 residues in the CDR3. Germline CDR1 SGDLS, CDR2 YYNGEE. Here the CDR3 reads CASSTSGTDTQYF. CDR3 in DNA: TGTGCCAGCAGCACTAGCGGCACAGATACGCAGTATTTT.

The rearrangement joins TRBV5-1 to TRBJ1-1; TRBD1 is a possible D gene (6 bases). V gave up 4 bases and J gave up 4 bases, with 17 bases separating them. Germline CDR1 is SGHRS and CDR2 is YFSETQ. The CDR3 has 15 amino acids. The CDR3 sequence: CASSQEQGGVTEAFF. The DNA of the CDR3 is TGCGCCAGCAGCCAAGAACAGGGTGGGGTCACTGAAGCTTTCTTT.

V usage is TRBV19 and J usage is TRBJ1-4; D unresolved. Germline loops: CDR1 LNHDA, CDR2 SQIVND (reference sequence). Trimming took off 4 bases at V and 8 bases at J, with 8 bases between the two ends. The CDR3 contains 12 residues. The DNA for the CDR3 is TGTGCCAGTAGTACAGTCGGGGAAAAACTGTTTTTT. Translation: CASSTVGEKLFF.

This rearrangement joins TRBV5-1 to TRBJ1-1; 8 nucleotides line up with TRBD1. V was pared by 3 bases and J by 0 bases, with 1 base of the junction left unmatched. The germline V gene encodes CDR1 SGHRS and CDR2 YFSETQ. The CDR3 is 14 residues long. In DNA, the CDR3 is TGCGCCAGCAGCTCGGGACAGGTGAACACTGAAGCTTTCTTT. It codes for CASSSGQVNTEAFF.

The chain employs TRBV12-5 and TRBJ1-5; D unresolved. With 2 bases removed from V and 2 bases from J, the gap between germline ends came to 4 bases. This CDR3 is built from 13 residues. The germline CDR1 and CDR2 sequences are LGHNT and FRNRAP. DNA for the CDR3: TGTGCTAGTGGTTTGAGGGGCAATCAGCCCCAGCATTTT. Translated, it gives CASGLRGNQPQHF.

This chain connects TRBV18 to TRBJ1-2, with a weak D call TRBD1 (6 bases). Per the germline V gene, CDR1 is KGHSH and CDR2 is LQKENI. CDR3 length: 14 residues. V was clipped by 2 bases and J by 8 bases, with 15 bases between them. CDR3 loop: CASSPNGRGGGYTF. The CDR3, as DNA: TGTGCCAGCTCACCAAATGGCAGGGGAGGCGGCTACACCTTC.

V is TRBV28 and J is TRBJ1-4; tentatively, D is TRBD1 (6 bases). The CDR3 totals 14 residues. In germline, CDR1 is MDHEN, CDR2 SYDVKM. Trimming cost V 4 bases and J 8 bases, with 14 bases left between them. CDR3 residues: CASSSGAQVEKLFF. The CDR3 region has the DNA TGTGCCAGCAGTTCAGGGGCCCAAGTCGAAAAACTGTTTTTT.

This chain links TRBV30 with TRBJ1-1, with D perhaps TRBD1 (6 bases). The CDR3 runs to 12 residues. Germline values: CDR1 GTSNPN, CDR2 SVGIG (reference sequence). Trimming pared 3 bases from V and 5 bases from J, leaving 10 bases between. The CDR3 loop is CAWRNRETEAFF. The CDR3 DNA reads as TGTGCCTGGAGAAACAGGGAAACTGAAGCTTTCTTT.

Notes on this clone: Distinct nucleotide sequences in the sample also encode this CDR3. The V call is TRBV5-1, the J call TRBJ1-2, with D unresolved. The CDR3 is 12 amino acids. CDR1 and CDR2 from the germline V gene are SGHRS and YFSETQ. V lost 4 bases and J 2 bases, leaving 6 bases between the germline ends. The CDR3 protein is CASSLANYGYTF. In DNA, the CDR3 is TGCGCCAGCAGCCTGGCGAACTATGGCTACACCTTC.

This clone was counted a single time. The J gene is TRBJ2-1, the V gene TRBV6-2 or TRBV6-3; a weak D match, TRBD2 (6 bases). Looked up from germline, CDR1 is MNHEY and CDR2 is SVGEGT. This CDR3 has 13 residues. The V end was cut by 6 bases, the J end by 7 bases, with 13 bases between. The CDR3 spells CASSSRGLNEQFF. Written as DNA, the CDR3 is TGTGCCAGCAGCTCCCGGGGACTTAATGAGCAGTTCTTC.

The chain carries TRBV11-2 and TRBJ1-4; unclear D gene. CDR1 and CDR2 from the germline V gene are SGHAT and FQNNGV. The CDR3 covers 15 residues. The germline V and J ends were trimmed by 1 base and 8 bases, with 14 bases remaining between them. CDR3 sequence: CASSLAGSPGEKLFF. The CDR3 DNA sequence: TGTGCCAGCAGCTTAGCGGGCAGCCCGGGCGAAAAACTGTTTTTT.

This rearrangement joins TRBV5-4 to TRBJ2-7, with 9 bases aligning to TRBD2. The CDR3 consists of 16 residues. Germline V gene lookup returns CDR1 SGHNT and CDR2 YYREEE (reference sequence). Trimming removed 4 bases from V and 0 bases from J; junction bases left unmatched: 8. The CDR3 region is CASSRGVSGSSYEQYF. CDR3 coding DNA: TGTGCCAGCAGCCGGGGGGTTAGCGGGAGCTCCTACGAGCAGTACTTC. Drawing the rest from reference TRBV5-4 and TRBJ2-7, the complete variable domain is ETGVTQSPTHLIKTRGQQVTLRCSSQSGHNTVSWYQQALGQGPQFIFQYYREEENGRGNFPPRFSGLQFPNYSSELNVNALELDDSALYLCASSRGVSGSSYEQYFGPGTRLTVT.

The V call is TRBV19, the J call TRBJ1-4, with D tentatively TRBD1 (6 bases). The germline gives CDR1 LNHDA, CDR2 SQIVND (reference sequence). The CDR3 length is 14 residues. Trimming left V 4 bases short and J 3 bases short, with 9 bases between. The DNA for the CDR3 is TGTGCCAGTAGTACGGCAGGGGCTAATGAAAAACTGTTTTTT. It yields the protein CASSTAGANEKLFF.

The CDR3 sequence is CASSRTYQETQYF. The CDR3 coding sequence is TGTGCCAGCAGCCGCACATACCAAGAGACCCAGTACTTC. The chain recombines TRBV6-5 with TRBJ2-5; no definite D call. Germline loops: CDR1 MNHEY, CDR2 SVGAGI. V lost 6 bases to trimming and J lost 0 bases, with 8 bases between them. The CDR3 consists of 13 residues.

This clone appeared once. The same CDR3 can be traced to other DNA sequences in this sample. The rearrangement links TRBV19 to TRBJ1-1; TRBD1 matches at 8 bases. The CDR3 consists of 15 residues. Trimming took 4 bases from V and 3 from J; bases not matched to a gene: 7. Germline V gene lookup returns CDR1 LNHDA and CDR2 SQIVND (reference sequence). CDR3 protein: CASSNRQGADTEAFF. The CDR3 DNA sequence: TGTGCCAGTAGTAACCGGCAGGGGGCGGACACTGAAGCTTTCTTT.

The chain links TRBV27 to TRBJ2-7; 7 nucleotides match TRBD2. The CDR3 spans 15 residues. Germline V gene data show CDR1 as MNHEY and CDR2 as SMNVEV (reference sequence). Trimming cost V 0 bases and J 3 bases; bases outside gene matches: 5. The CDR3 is CASSLSGGSSYEQYF. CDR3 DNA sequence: TGTGCCAGCAGTTTATCGGGGGGGTCAAGCTACGAGCAGTACTTC.

The CDR3, as DNA: TGTGCCAGCAGTGAGGGGATCAATTCTAACTATGGCTACACCTTC. It specifies CASSEGINSNYGYTF. The chain recombines TRBV6-4 with TRBJ1-2; D gene ambiguous. CDR3 length: 15 residues. Trimming took 3 bases from V and 0 from J, leaving 11 bases between them. Germline loops: CDR1 MRHNA, CDR2 SNTAGT.

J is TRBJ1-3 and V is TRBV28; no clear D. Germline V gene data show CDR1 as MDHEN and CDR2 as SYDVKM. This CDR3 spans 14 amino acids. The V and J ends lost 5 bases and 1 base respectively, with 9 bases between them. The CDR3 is CASSAPESGNTIYF. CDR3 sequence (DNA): TGTGCCAGCAGTGCACCCGAGTCTGGAAACACCATATATTTT.

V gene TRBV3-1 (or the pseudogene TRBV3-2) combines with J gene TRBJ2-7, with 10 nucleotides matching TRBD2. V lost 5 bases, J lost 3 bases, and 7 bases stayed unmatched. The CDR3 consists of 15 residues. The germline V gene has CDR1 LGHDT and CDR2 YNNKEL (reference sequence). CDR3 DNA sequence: TGTGCCAGCAGCGTCCGGACTAGCGGTGTCTACGAGCAGTACTTC. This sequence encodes CASSVRTSGVYEQYF.

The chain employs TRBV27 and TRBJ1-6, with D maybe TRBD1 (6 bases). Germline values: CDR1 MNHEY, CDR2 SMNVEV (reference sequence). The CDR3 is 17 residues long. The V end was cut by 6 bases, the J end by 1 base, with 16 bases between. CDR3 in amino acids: CASSLWGGQSYNSPLHF. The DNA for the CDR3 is TGTGCCAGCAGCCTATGGGGGGGGCAGTCCTATAATTCACCCCTCCACTTT.

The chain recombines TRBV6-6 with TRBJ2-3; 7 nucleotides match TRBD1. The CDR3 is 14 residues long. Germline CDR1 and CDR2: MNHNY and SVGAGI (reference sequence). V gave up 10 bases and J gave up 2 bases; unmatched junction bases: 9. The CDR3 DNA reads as TGTGCCACCCGGACAGGAACGGTCACAGATACGCAGTATTTT. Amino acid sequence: CATRTGTVTDTQYF.

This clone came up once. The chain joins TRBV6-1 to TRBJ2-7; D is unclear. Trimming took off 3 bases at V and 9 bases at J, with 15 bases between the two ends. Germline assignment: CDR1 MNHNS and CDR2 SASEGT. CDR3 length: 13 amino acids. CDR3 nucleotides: TGTGCCAGCAGTGAGTTTCTCGACTCGGTGCAGTACTTC. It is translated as CASSEFLDSVQYF.

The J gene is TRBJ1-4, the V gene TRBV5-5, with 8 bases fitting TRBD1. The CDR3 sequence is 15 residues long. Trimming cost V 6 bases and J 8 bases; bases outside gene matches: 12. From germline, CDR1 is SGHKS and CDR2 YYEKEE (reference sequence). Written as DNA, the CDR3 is TGTGCCAGCATCTCATCGCAGGGGGCGGACGAAAAACTGTTTTTT. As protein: CASISSQGADEKLFF. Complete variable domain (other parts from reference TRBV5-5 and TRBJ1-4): DAGVTQSPTHLIKTRGQQVTLRCSPISGHKSVSWYQQVLGQGPQFIFQYYEKEERGRGNFPDRFSARQFPNYSSELNVNALLLGDSALYLCASISSQGADEKLFFGSGTQLSVL.